This T cell receptor beta chain comes out of a study of CD8+ T cells in alopecia areata. cDNA reverse transcribed from extracted RNA served as the sequencing template. Generated by immunoSEQ multiplex PCR, the TCRdb table keeps only in-frame clones and is missing some. Of around 250,000 clones listed, 67% are singletons. Concerning this clone itself: What it recognizes is unknown.

The CDR3 is made up of 15 amino acids. Germline assignment: CDR1 SGHRS and CDR2 YFSETQ. The V gene end was trimmed by 0 bases and the J gene end by 6 bases; junction bases not matched to a gene: 7. Patients with alopecia areata provided lesional scalp punch biopsies as well as peripheral blood. The study's findings and limits: Mouse data revealed clearer TCR sharing than patient data did, a gap possibly tied to HLA.

Sequences were derived from CD4+ T cells sorted from blood, sampled at week 0. The TCR sequence derives from a human donor with alopecia areata. The chain couples TRBV5-1 to TRBJ2-7, with 9 bases lining up with TRBD1. The CDR3 DNA follows: TGCGCCAGCAGCTTGGAGTGGACAGGGGTCACCGAGCAGTACTTC. Encoded protein: CASSLEWTGVTEQYF.